These T cell receptor beta chains were read from a single sample in a study of OX40 agonist ivuxolimab in advanced cancers. Sequenced by immunoSEQ multiplex PCR; TCRdb stores in-frame clones only, minus some. This sample has over 30,000 clones, with 80% to 85% found just once. The material was CD4+ or CD8+ T cells sorted from blood, obtained in a trial of the OX40 agonist ivuxolimab. These receptors all stem from an adult with an advanced solid tumor such as melanoma, head and neck, liver or kidney cancer. CDR3s leave out the opening cysteine and the closing phenylalanine or tryptophan. The order of the fields is J gene, V gene, clone size, D gene, CDR3 protein. D genes are given only for firm matches. Clone size is not always given. Where it is, it says once, few, many or a class for expanded clones.

>TRBJ1-5|TRBV6-6|-|-
ASRGRETQPQH
>TRBJ2-1|TRBV2|-|TRBD2
ASSTSGRNNEQF
>TRBJ1-3|TRBV19|once|TRBD1
ASTLAAGGMSGNTIY
>TRBJ2-2|TRBV9|-|-
ASSSRGEDRGHTGELF
>TRBJ2-2|TRBV5-4|-|-
ASSFGRGTGELF
>TRBJ1-2|TRBV4-1|-|TRBD1
ASSQGRQGRSGYT
>TRBJ2-2|TRBV25-1|-|TRBD2
ASSLAGAGELF
>TRBJ2-1|TRBV29-1|-|-
SVEDLTEQF
>TRBJ2-7|TRBV4-2|-|TRBD2
ASSQGDSGSYEQY
>TRBJ1-5|TRBV28|-|TRBD1
ASSLAGTGSKDGQPQH
>TRBJ1-6|TRBV30|-|-
AWSVVASPLH
>TRBJ2-1|TRBV13|-|TRBD2
ASSLGLAGGYNEQF
>TRBJ1-2|TRBV6-1|medium-sized|-
ASSEDKALYGYT
>TRBJ2-1|TRBV6-6|-|TRBD2
ASRRPGLAYNEQF
>TRBJ2-1|TRBV18|-|TRBD2
ASSPRAGTYNEQF
>TRBJ1-6|TRBV5-4|-|-
ASSLNAGNSPLH
>TRBJ2-7|TRBV7-9|-|-
ASSLDNKGDEQY
>TRBJ1-6|TRBV4-1|-|-
ASSQETVGNSPLH
>TRBJ2-1|TRBV6-5|once|-
ASTPAPKVVQF
>TRBJ2-6|TRBV7-2|-|-
ASSRNSGANVLT
>TRBJ2-7|TRBV12-1|-|-
ASSSTGGGEQY
>TRBJ1-2|TRBV28|-|-
ATSGGDNYGYT
>TRBJ2-3|TRBV7-2|-|TRBD2
ASPLSGTTGTDTQY
>TRBJ2-2|TRBV9|-|TRBD2
ASSEFSGRAPGELF
>TRBJ1-2|TRBV5-1|-|-
ASSFLTDGQQYGYT
>TRBJ2-7|TRBV11-3|-|-
ASSSSDAEQY
>TRBJ2-7|TRBV19|-|-
ASSIDRGSPSSYEQY
>TRBJ1-3|TRBV19|-|TRBD1
ASRPGGSGNTIY
>TRBJ2-2|TRBV6-6|-|TRBD1
ASRNRDREAGELF
>TRBJ2-2|TRBV6-5|-|-
ASRVTTNTGELF
>TRBJ1-1|TRBV28|few|-
ASGRDRRNTEAF
>TRBJ2-3|TRBV19|-|-
ASSLQGSTDTQY
>TRBJ1-3|TRBV10-2|-|TRBD1
ASSESGQGNTIY
>TRBJ2-3|TRBV5-1|-|-
ASSTGQGAVSSTDTQY
>TRBJ1-5|TRBV18|once|TRBD1
ASSLTGRDQPQH
>TRBJ2-2|TRBV7-3|-|-
ASSPSSGSRFGELF
>TRBJ2-2|TRBV11-2|-|-
ASSSTARNPLNTGELF
>TRBJ2-3|TRBV6-6|-|-
ASSPKADTQY
>TRBJ2-3|TRBV11-3|-|-
ASSLGRGEEKSTDTQY
>TRBJ1-3|TRBV2|-|-
ASSELGSGNTIY
>TRBJ2-3|TRBV9|-|-
ASTRTISSTDTQY
>TRBJ1-5|TRBV19|-|TRBD1
ASSGQGASQPQH